These 19 T cell receptor beta chains came from one sample sequenced in a study of beta chain features in type 1 diabetes. General study findings and limits: Type 1 diabetes patients showed a moderate but significant shortening of TCRB CDR3s in all four CD4+ subsets.

The whole isolated RNA underwent reverse transcription, so sequencing captured expressed TCRB transcripts. Clones were read by immunoSEQ multiplex PCR, and TCRdb kept only the in-frame ones, dropping some. The data hold approximately 160,000 clones, with over 55% observed a single time. Their antigens remain unidentified. Sequencing was performed on naive CD4+ T cells from blood. The receptors stem from a man aged 25-45 years with type 1 diabetes.

This chain uses TRBV28 with TRBJ2-1; TRBD1 might be the D (5 bases). V was clipped by 5 bases and J by 0 bases, with 20 bases between them. CDR3 size: 18 residues. Germline CDR1 is MDHEN and CDR2 is SYDVKM. In DNA form, the CDR3 reads TGTGCCAGCAGTCCCATAACGCCACAGGAGAGCTCCTACAATGAGCAGTTCTTC. Protein: CASSPITPQESSYNEQFF.

The CDR3 DNA reads as TGTGCCAGCAGTTCTGTCCCAGAGACCCAGTACTTC. This sequence encodes CASSSVPETQYF. The genes are TRBV28 and TRBJ2-5; no clear D gene. Trimming stripped 4 bases from V and 4 bases from J, with 7 bases between. Germline CDR1 and CDR2: MDHEN and SYDVKM. There are 12 residues in the CDR3.

Points on this clone: One junction end disagrees with the germline gene, perhaps due to a read error. This sequence joins TRBV29-1 and TRBJ2-7; D could derive from TRBD1 or TRBD2 (5 bases each). The germline gives CDR1 SQVTM, CDR2 ANQGSEA. There are 13 residues in the CDR3. CDR3 coding DNA: TGCAGCGTCGAAGGGACCGGACCCTACGAGCAGTACTTC. This codes for CSVEGTGPYEQYF.

This clone was counted only a few times. This chain links TRBV30 with TRBJ2-5; 7 positions agree with TRBD2. Trimming took 4 bases from V and 5 from J; bases not matched to a gene: 7. The CDR3 covers 13 residues. CDR1 GTSNPN and CDR2 SVGIG come from the germline V gene (reference sequence). CDR3 region: CAWMAAGRETQYF. CDR3 sequence (DNA): TGTGCCTGGATGGCAGCGGGGCGGGAGACCCAGTACTTC.

The V and J genes are TRBV9 and TRBJ1-5; D is unresolved. CDR1 is SGDLS and CDR2 is YYNGEE in the germline V gene. The CDR3 has 15 residues. V was cut by 3 bases and J by 4 bases, with 14 bases left in between. As DNA, the CDR3 is TGTGCCAGCAGCGAAATGGACGGAACTAATCAGCCCCAGCATTTT. Protein sequence: CASSEMDGTNQPQHF.

This clone was observed a few times. This chain links TRBV30 with TRBJ2-2; D not resolved. Germline CDR1 GTSNPN, CDR2 SVGIG (reference sequence). V was shortened by 0 bases and J by 3 bases, with 5 bases between the two germline ends. The CDR3 consists of 13 residues. DNA of the CDR3: TGTGCCTGGAGTGTGGAGTACACCGGGGAGCTGTTTTTT. Residues: CAWSVEYTGELFF.

V and J are TRBV6-5 and TRBJ1-1; D not resolved. Germline V gene sequence: CDR1 MNHEY, CDR2 SVGAGI. Between the trimmed V and J ends, which lost 0 bases and 1 base, there was a span of 3 bases. The CDR3 length is 13 residues. The CDR3 DNA is TGTGCCAGCAGTTACTCGGAGAACACTGAAGCTTTCTTT. It yields the protein CASSYSENTEAFF.

This clone was seen a few times. The gene calls are TRBV30 and TRBJ2-1; no clear D gene. This CDR3 has 14 amino acids. Germline assignment: CDR1 GTSNPN and CDR2 SVGIG (reference sequence). This CDR3 is CALGRNLGYNEQFF. The CDR3 DNA is TGTGCACTCGGACGGAATTTAGGCTACAATGAGCAGTTCTTC.

This chain uses TRBV11-2 with TRBJ2-3; D remains unclear. This CDR3 comprises 15 residues. Germline V lookup: CDR1 SGHAT, CDR2 FQNNGV. V dropped 5 bases and J dropped 0 bases, with 12 bases sitting between them. The CDR3 reads CASSHPIGSTDTQYF. DNA for the CDR3: TGTGCCAGCAGCCATCCTATAGGCAGCACAGATACGCAGTATTTT.

This chain joins TRBV6-1 and TRBJ2-5; D not resolved. Per germline, CDR1 MNHNS and CDR2 SASEGT. There are 15 residues in the CDR3. Trimming removed 1 base from V and 5 bases from J, with 14 bases in between. Here the CDR3 DNA reads TGTGCCAGCAGTGAAGGATGGACGGCGGAGGAGACCCAGTACTTC. This sequence encodes CASSEGWTAEETQYF.

The CDR3 nucleotides read TGTGCCAGCAGTATGAAGCTGAACACTGAAGCTTTCTTT. This sequence encodes CASSMKLNTEAFF. The chain is built from TRBV6-4 and TRBJ1-1; D is unclear. V lost 5 bases and J lost 0, with 7 bases in between. The germline gives CDR1 MRHNA, CDR2 SNTAGT. This CDR3 region has 13 residues.

The genes are TRBV9 and TRBJ2-5; D gene uncertain. Per the germline V gene, CDR1 is SGDLS and CDR2 is YYNGEE. Trimming took off 0 bases at V and 1 base at J, with 10 bases between the two ends. The CDR3 length is 15 residues. CDR3 in DNA: TGTGCCAGCAGCGTAGGGCCTAGAATCCAAGAGACCCAGTACTTC. Amino acid sequence: CASSVGPRIQETQYF.

The rearrangement links TRBV9 to TRBJ2-7; possibly TRBD1 or TRBD2 for D (5 bases each). Trimming removed 0 bases from V and 1 base from J, with 11 bases in between. This CDR3 is 15 amino acids long. The germline gives CDR1 SGDLS, CDR2 YYNGEE. CDR3 coding DNA: TGTGCCAGCAGCGTAGGGGGCAGGACTTCCTACGAGCAGTACTTC. Its protein product is CASSVGGRTSYEQYF.

The rearrangement joins TRBV30 to TRBJ2-3, with TRBD2 matching over 8 bases. From germline, CDR1 is GTSNPN and CDR2 SVGIG (reference sequence). V lost 0 bases to trimming and J lost 5 bases; unmatched junction nucleotides: 7. CDR3 length: 15 amino acids. Here the CDR3 reads CAWSVGLGSGDTQYF. CDR3 DNA sequence: TGTGCCTGGAGTGTGGGACTAGGGTCCGGAGATACGCAGTATTTT.

This chain uses TRBV25-1 with TRBJ2-3; D perhaps matches TRBD2 (6 bases). Germline V gene lookup returns CDR1 MGHDK and CDR2 SYGVNS. V was trimmed by 4 bases and J by 4 bases, leaving 15 bases between them. This CDR3 has 15 residues. The CDR3 loop is CASSVTGRRADTQYF. The CDR3 DNA follows: TGTGCCAGCAGTGTGACGGGGCGGAGGGCAGATACGCAGTATTTT.

In its sample, this clone was seen a few times. The chain joins TRBV7-2 to TRBJ2-5; D possibly matches TRBD1 or TRBD2 (7 bases each). Per the germline V gene, CDR1 is SGHTA and CDR2 is FQGNSA. This CDR3 is 14 amino acids long. Deletions cut 5 bases from V and 4 bases from J, with 14 bases between. The CDR3 DNA reads as TGTGCCAGCAGCCCACGCAGGGGGGGAGAGACCCAGTACTTC. Translated: CASSPRRGGETQYF.

This clone was counted once. This chain links TRBV9 with TRBJ1-2, with TRBD1 identical over 7 bases. J gave up 8 bases and V 0 bases, and 4 bases lay outside the gene matches. The germline CDR1 and CDR2 sequences are SGDLS and YYNGEE. The CDR3 totals 13 residues. CDR3 DNA sequence: TGTGCCAGCAGCGTAGCGAGACAGGGAGGCTACACCTTC. Amino acids: CASSVARQGGYTF.

This clone was counted a few times. This chain joins TRBV29-1 and TRBJ2-5, with D unresolved. With 4 bases removed from V and 7 bases from J, the gap between germline ends came to 7 bases. The CDR3 covers 10 residues. Germline V lookup: CDR1 SQVTM, CDR2 ANQGSEA. Written as DNA, the CDR3 is TGCAGCGTTGTGCGCGGGACCCAGTACTTC. As protein: CSVVRGTQYF.

This clone was seen more than once but under ten times. The J gene is TRBJ2-5, the V gene TRBV25-1; 9 bases match TRBD1. The CDR3 is made up of 13 amino acids. CDR1 and CDR2 (germline): MGHDK, SYGVNS. Losses at the gene ends were 6 bases for V and 5 bases for J; bases not matched to a gene: 4. The CDR3 loop is CASRQGARETQYF. In DNA form, the CDR3 reads TGTGCCAGCAGACAGGGGGCGCGGGAGACCCAGTACTTC. Full variable domain (missing parts from reference TRBV25-1 and TRBJ2-5): EADIYQTPRYLVIGTGKKITLECSQTMGHDKMYWYQQDPGMELHLIHYSYGVNSTEKGDLSSESTVSRIRTEHFPLTLESARPSHTSQYLCASRQGARETQYFGPGTRLLVL.